A selection of T cell receptor beta chains follows, all from one sample in a study of shared clonotypes between healthy human individuals. Profiled with immunoSEQ multiplex PCR; TCRdb holds only in-frame clones, not every one. The repertoire has roughly 1.4 million clones, about 98.5% of them found once; the top ten carry approximately 0.38%. Sequencing was performed on naive CD4+ T cells sorted from blood. These receptors all come from a man under 40 in good health. Each CDR3 is given without its conserved first and last residue. A D gene is named only where the DNA matches it firmly.

>TRBV10-2|TRBJ2-7|TRBD2
ASREPGGANLREQY
>TRBV18|TRBJ1-1|-
ASSPRDRINTEAF
>TRBV5-5|TRBJ1-1|-
ASSFPGNTEAF
>TRBV9|TRBJ1-5|-
ASSVAGVGQPQH
>TRBV9|TRBJ2-2|-
ASSAASGFHTGELF
>TRBV28|TRBJ2-6|-
ASSLGVNVLT
>TRBV7-3|TRBJ2-1|TRBD2
ASSLKAGGQGEQF
>TRBV6-1|TRBJ1-5|-
ASRAPQGGNQPQH
>TRBV14|TRBJ2-1|TRBD2
ASSQDQGGTKEF
>TRBV6-5|TRBJ2-1|-
ASSYRSVAF